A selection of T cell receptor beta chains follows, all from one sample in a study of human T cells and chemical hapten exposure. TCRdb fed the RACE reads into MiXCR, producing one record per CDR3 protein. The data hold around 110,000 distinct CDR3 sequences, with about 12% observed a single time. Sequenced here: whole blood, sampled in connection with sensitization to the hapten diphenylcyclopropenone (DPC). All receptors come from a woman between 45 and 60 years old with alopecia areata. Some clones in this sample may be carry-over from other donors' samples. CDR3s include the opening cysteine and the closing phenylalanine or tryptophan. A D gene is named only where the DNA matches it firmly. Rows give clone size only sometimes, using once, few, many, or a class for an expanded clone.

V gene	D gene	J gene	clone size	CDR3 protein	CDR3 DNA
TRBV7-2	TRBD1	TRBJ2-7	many	CASSLDAGGREQYF	TGTGCCAGCAGCTTAGACGCAGGGGGTCGGGAGCAGTACTTC
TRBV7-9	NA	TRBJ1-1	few	CASSSNGNTEAFF	TGTGCCAGCAGCTCCAATGGGAACACTGAAGCTTTCTTT
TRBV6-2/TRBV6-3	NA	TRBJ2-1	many	CASLFSGDNEQFF	TGTGCCAGCCTGTTTTCCGGGGACAATGAGCAGTTCTTC
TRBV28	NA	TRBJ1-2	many	CASSSLSNYTF	TGTGCCAGCAGTTCCCTCAGCAACTACACCTTC
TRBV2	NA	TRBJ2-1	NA	CASSGGRLTSQFF	TGTGCCAGCAGTGGAGGGCGTCTTACCTCGCAGTTCTTC
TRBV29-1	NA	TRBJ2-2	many	CSVESSNTGELFF	TGCAGCGTTGAATCCAGCAACACCGGGGAGCTGTTTTTT
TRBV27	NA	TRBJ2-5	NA	CASCHDPRAGETQYF	TGTGCCTCATGTCATGATCCCCGGGCAGGCGAGACCCAGTACTTC
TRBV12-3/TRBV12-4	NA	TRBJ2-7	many	CASSLPRLESHEQYF	TGTGCCAGCAGTCTCCCGAGACTAGAGTCCCACGAGCAGTACTTC
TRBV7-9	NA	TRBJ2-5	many	CASSPPGGDQETQYF	TGTGCCAGCAGTCCTCCGGGGGGCGACCAAGAGACCCAGTACTTC
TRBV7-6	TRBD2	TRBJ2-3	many	CASSPRASGRSRRDTQYF	TGTGCCAGCAGCCCTCGGGCTAGCGGGAGATCACGGCGGGATACGCAGTATTTT
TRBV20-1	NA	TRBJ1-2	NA	CSLGEYGYTF	TGCAGCCTAGGGGAGTATGGCTACACCTTC
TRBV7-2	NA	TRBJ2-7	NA	CASSPERQRYEQYF	TGTGCCAGCAGCCCCGAGAGACAGAGATACGAGCAGTACTTC
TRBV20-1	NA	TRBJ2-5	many	CSARLSEWETQYF	TGCAGTGCTAGATTATCCGAGTGGGAGACCCAGTACTTC
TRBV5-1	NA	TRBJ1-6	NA	CASSLDSNSPLHF	TGCGCCAGCAGCTTGGATTCAAATTCACCCCTCCACTTT
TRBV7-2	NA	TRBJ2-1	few	CASSSRQSVSYNEQFF	TGTGCCAGCAGCTCCCGGCAGTCGGTATCATACAATGAGCAGTTCTTC
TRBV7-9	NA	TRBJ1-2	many	CASSLAGESYGYTF	TGTGCCAGCAGCTTAGCAGGGGAAAGCTATGGCTACACCTTC
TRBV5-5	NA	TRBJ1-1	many	CASSFSEGWTEAFF	TGTGCCAGCAGCTTTTCGGAGGGTTGGACTGAAGCTTTCTTT
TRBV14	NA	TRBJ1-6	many	CASSQGVHTSPLHF	TGTGCCAGCAGCCAAGGAGTTCACACTTCACCCCTCCACTTT
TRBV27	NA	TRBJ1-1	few	CASRGQGEAFF	TGTGCCAGCAGGGGCCAGGGAGAGGCTTTCTTT
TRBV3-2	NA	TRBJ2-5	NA	CASSQRQGKETQYF	TGTGCCAGCAGCCAACGACAGGGGAAGGAGACCCAGTACTTC
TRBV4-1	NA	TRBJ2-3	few	CASSHRNPDTQYF	TGCGCCAGCAGCCACCGCAACCCAGATACGCAGTATTTT
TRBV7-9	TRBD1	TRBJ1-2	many	CASSDRGGYGYTF	TGTGCCAGCTCTGACAGGGGTGGCTATGGCTACACCTTC
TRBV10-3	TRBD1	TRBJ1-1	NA	CAIRLTGGDMNTEAFF	TGTGCCATCAGGCTCACAGGGGGAGATATGAACACTGAAGCTTTCTTT
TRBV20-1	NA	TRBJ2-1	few	CSAPRGGYNEQFF	TGCAGTGCTCCCCGAGGTGGGTACAATGAGCAGTTCTTC
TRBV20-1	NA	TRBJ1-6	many	CSARDAQAPGADWPTLHF	TGCAGTGCTAGGGACGCCCAGGCTCCGGGGGCCGACTGGCCCACCCTCCACTTT
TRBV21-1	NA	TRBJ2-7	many	CASSKLGYADAGLALTSSYEQYF	TGTGCCAGCAGCAAGTTAGGTTACGCGGACGCGGGACTAGCGTTAACGAGCTCCTACGAGCAGTACTTC
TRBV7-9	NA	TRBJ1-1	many	CASSLAPAFF	TGTGCCAGCAGCTTAGCGCCCGCTTTCTTT